This T cell receptor beta chain comes out of a study of T cell responses to AZD1222 COVID-19 vaccine. The study, taken as a whole, reports: Spike-specific TCR breadth rose after two AZD1222 doses, and depth rose as well.

Repertoires were generated with immunoSEQ multiplex PCR, while TCRdb's copy carries only in-frame clones and drops some. The table shows roughly 86,000 clones, with about 85% occurring only once. Turning to this clone: Its antigen is undetermined.

The length of the CDR3 is 15 residues. Germline CDR1 reads MDHEN; CDR2 reads SYDVKM. V was shortened by 5 bases and J by 0 bases, with 11 bases between the two germline ends. This sequence joins TRBV28 and TRBJ2-1; D may be TRBD1 (5 bases). Source: peripheral blood, taken 28 days after the second AZD1222 dose. The TCR comes from an adult who received the AZD1222 COVID-19 vaccine. In DNA, the CDR3 is TGTGCCAGCAGTGGGGCAGATTTCTCCTACAATGAGCAGTTCTTC. Translated: CASSGADFSYNEQFF. The whole variable domain, remainder taken from reference TRBV28 and TRBJ2-1, is DVKVTQSSRYLVKRTGEKVFLECVQDMDHENMFWYRQDPGLGLRLIYFSYDVKMKEKGDIPEGYSVSREKKERFSLILESASTNQTSMYLCASSGADFSYNEQFFGPGTRLTVL.